The text below deals with one T cell receptor beta chain. Its antigen is unidentified. This entry comes from a study of vaccination and CD4 T cells after COVID-19. Study in general: Once diagnosed, patients had post-COVID samples drawn a median roughly 100 days later (range 35 to 161). Samples after vaccination came a median approximately 70 days past dose two, ranging 14 to 241.

Treatment given: roughly 11-day PBMC culture with coronavirus spike peptide pools or control peptides (ViraFEST assay). CDR1 is DFQATT and CDR2 is SNEGSKA in the germline V gene (reference sequence). The V end lost 2 bases, the J end lost 5 bases, and 13 bases lay between the germline ends. The CDR3 length is 15 residues. An Oncomine TCR Beta short-read assay was used to sequence the DNA from cultured CD4+ T cells. MiXCR, run by TCRdb on the PCR reads, gives a single entry per CDR3 protein. The sample lists 15,000 to 20,000 distinct CDR3 sequences, 55% to 75% occurring once. This clonotype originated in a human donor who had recovered from COVID-19. V is TRBV20-1 and J is TRBJ1-6, with unresolved D. The sequenced sample was CD4+ T cells from blood, cultured in vitro. The CDR3 reads CSARLTGGNNSPLHF. The CDR3 DNA sequence: TGCAGTGCTAGACTAACGGGTGGGAATAATTCACCCCTCCACTTT.